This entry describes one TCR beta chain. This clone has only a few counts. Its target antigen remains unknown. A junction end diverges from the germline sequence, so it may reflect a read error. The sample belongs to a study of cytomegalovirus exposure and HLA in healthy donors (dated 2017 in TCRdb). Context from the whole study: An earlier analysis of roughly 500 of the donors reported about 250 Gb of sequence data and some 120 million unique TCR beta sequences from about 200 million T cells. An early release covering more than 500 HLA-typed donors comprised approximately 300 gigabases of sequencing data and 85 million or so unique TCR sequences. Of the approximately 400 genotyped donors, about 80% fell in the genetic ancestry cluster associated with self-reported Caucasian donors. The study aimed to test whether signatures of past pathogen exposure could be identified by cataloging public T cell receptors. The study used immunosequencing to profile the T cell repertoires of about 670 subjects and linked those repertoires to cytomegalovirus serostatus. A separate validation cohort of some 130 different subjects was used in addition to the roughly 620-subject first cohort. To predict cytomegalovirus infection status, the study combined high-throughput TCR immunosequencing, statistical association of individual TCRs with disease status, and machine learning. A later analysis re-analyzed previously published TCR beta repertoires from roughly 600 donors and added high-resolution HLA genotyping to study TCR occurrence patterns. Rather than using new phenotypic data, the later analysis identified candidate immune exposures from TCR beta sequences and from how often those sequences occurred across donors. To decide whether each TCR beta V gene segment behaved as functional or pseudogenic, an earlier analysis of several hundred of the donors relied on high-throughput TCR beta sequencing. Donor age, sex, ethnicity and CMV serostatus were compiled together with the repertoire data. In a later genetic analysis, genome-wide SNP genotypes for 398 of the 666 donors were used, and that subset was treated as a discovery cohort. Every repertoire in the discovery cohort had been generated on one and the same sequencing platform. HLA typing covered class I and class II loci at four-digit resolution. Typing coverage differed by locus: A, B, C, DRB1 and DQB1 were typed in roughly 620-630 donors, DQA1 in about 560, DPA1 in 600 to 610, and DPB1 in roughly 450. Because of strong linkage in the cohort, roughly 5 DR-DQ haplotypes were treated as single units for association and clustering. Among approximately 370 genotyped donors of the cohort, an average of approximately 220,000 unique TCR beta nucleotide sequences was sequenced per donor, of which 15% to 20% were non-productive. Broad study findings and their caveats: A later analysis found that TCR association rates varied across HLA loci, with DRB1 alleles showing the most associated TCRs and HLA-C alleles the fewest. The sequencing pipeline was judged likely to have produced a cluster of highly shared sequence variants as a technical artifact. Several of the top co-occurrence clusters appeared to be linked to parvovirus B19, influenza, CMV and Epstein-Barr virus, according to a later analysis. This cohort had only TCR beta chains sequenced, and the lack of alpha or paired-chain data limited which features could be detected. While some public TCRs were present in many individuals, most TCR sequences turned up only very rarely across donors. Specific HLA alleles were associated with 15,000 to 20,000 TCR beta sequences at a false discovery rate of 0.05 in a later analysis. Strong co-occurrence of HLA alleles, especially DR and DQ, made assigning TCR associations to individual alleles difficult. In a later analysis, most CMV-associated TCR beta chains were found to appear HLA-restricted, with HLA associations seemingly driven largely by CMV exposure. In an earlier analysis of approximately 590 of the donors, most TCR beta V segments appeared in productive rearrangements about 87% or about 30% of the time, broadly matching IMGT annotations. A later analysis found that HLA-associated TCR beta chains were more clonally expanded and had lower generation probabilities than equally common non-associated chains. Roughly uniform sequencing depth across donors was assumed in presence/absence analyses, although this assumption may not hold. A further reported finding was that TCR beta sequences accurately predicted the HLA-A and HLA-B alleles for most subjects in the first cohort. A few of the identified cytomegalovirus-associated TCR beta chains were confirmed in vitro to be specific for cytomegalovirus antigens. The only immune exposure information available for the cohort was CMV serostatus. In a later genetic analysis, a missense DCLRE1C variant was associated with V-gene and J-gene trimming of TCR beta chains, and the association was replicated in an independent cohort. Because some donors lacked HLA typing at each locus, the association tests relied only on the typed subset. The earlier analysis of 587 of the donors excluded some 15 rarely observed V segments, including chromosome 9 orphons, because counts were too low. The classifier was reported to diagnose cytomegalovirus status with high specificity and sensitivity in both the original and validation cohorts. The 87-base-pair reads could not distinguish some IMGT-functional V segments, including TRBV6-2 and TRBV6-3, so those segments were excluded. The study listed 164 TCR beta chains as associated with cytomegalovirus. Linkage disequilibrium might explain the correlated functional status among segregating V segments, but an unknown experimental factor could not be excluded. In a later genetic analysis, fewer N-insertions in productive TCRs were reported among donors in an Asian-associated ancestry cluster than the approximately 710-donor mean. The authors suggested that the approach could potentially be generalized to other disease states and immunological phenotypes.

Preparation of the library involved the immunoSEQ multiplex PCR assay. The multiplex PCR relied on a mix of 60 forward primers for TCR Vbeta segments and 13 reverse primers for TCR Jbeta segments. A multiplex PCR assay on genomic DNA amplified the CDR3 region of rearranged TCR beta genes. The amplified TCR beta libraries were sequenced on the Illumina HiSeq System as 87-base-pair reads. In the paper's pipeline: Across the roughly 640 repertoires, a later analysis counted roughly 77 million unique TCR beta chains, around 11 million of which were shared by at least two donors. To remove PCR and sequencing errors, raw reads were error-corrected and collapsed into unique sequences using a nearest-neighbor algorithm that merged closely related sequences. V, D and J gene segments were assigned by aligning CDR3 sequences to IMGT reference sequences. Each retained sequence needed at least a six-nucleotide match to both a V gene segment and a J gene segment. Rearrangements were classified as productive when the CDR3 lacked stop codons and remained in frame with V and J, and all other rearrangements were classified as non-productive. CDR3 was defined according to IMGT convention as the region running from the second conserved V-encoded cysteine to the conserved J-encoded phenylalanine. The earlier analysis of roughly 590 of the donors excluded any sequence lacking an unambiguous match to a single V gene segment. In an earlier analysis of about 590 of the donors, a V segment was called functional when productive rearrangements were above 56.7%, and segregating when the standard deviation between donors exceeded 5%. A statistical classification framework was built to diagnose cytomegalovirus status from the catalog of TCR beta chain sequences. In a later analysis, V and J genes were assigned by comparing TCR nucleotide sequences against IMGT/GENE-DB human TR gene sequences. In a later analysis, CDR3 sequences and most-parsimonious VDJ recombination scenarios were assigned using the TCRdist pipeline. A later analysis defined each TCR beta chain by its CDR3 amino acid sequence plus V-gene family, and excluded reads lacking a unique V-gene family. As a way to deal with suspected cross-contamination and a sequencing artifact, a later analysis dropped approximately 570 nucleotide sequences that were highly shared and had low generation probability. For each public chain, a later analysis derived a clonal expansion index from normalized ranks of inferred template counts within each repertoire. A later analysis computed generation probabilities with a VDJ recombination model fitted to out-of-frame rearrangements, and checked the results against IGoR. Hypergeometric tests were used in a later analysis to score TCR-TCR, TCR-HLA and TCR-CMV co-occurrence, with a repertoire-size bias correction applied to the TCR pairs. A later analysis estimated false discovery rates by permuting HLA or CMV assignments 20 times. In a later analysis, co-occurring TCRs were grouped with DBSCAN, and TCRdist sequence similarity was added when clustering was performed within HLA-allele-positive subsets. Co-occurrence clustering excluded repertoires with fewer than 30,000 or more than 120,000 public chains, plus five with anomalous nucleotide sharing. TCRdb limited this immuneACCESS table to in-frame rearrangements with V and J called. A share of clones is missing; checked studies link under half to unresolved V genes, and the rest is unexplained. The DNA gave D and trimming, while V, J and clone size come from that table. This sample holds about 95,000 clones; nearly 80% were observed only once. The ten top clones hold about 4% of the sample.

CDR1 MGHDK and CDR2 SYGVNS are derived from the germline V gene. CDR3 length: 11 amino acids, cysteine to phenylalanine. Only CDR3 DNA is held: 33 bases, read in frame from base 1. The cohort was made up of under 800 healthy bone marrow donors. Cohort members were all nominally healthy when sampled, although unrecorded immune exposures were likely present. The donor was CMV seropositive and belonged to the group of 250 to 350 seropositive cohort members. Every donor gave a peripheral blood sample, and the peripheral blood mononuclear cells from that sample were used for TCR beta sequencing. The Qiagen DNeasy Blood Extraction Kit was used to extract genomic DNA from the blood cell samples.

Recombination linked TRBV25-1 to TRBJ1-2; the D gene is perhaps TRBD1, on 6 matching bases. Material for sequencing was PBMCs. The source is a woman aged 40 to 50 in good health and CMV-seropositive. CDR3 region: CASSEGGQAFF. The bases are TGTGCCAGCAGTGAGGGGGGGCAGGCCTTCTTC.